This T cell receptor (beta chain) appears in the sequencing data of a study of blood T cell repertoires in COVID-19. Study details: Acute and convalescent COVID-19 specimens originated in the United States, Italy and Spain. PBMCs, B-cell-depleted T cells, or T cells were the source of the cDNA or gDNA that made up the material.

Germline V gene lookup returns CDR1 SGDLS and CDR2 YYNGEE. Trimming removed 0 bases at V and 3 bases at J, with 14 bases between. The CDR3 is made up of 16 amino acids. In the original processing: The assay estimated nucleated cells by amplifying reference gene primers. TCRdb keeps only in-frame clones here, not all; method: immunoSEQ multiplex PCR. V, J and clone size were drawn from that table, and D and trimming were deduced from the DNA. The sample records around 240,000 clones, roughly 84% being singletons. This clone occurred once. This sequence joins TRBV9 and TRBJ2-3; D may be TRBD2 (6 bases). This TCR was recovered from a man aged 40-49 years with acute or convalescent COVID-19. Sequences were obtained from peripheral blood. The CDR3 DNA sequence: TGTGCCAGCAGCGTAGTTGCGGGGACCTCGACAGATACGCAGTATTTT. This gives the protein CASSVVAGTSTDTQYF.